The 23 T cell receptor beta chains listed next were all sequenced from one sample in a study of graft-versus-host responses after intestinal transplantation. Measured with immunoSEQ multiplex PCR; TCRdb has only the in-frame clones, and not every one. Seen here are a few thousand clones, approximately 30% observed once, and the top ten hold 7.2%. The authors plated approximately 200,000 CFSE-labeled responder cells with approximately 200,000 irradiated, violet-dye-labeled stimulator cells. Specimen: alloreactive CD8+ T cells from a mixed lymphocyte reaction culture, collected before intestinal transplant. Subset specified: CFSE-low proliferating T cells sorted from roughly six-day pre-transplant mixed lymphocyte reaction (GvH or HvG direction). These TCRs come from a human patient who received an intestinal transplant.

This chain links TRBV4-1 with TRBJ2-7; D is possibly TRBD1 (7 bases). The germline V gene has CDR1 MGHRA and CDR2 YSYEKL. V lost 0 bases to trimming and J lost 0 bases, with 18 bases between them. The CDR3 has 18 amino acids. For the CDR3, the DNA is TGCGCCAGCAGCCAAGAGAAGGCAGGGGGGTCGAGCTCCTACGAGCAGTACTTC. Amino acid sequence: CASSQEKAGGSSSYEQYF.

The rearrangement uses TRBV11-3 and TRBJ2-1; D ambiguous. The V and J ends lost 4 bases and 0 bases respectively, with 10 bases between them. The germline gives CDR1 SGHNT, CDR2 YENEEA. This CDR3 spans 15 amino acids. Here the CDR3 DNA reads TGTGCCAGCAGCTACCTAGTACCCTCCTACAATGAGCAGTTCTTC. Protein sequence: CASSYLVPSYNEQFF.

This clone was detected a few times. The chain has TRBV19 and TRBJ2-7; TRBD1 agrees at 7 bases. The germline gives CDR1 LNHDA, CDR2 SQIVND (reference sequence). This CDR3 has 14 residues. Trimming at V came to 3 bases and at J to 3 bases, leaving 5 bases not matched to a gene. Written as DNA, the CDR3 is TGTGCCAGTAGTATTGTAGGGGGCAACTACGAGCAGTACTTC. Amino acid sequence: CASSIVGGNYEQYF.

Judged by abundance, this clone is medium-sized. The chain couples TRBV12-2 to TRBJ2-1; the table's D gene call, TRBD2, was not cross checked with the DNA. TRBV12-2 has pseudogene status. The CDR3 loop spans 17 amino acids. CDR3 sequence: CASRLGELAGGPGEQFF. Here the CDR3 DNA reads TGTGCAAGTCGCTTAGGGGAACTAGCGGGAGGGCCGGGTGAGCAGTTCTTC.

This clone was found a few times. This rearrangement joins TRBV4-3 to TRBJ1-4; TRBD1 aligns across 7 bases. Germline trimming cut 4 bases from V and 12 bases from J; bases unmatched to any gene: 2. This CDR3 spans 11 amino acids. The germline gives CDR1 LGHNA, CDR2 YSLEER. CDR3 nucleotide sequence: TGCGCCAGCAGCCCTGGGACAGAACTGTTTTTT. Residues: CASSPGTELFF.

This chain's CDR3 is CAWSFRLWYEQYF. The CDR3 bases are TGTGCCTGGAGTTTCAGGCTGTGGTACGAGCAGTACTTC. V is TRBV30 and J is TRBJ2-7; D not resolved. Per the germline V gene, CDR1 is GTSNPN and CDR2 is SVGIG (reference sequence). V was pared by 2 bases and J by 4 bases, with 12 bases between. This CDR3 region has 13 residues. Looking up the rest from reference TRBV30 and TRBJ2-7 gives the full variable domain: SQTIHQWPATLVQPVGSPLSLECTVEGTSNPNLYWYRQAAGRGLQLLFYSVGIGQISSEVPQNLSASRPQDRQFILSSKKLLLSDSGFYLCAWSFRLWYEQYFGPGTRLTVT.

This clone was recorded only once. The chain carries TRBV9 and TRBJ1-4, with D tentatively TRBD1 (5 bases). V was shortened by 0 bases and J by 10 bases, with 16 bases between the two germline ends. The CDR3 extends over 15 amino acids. Germline CDR1 and CDR2: SGDLS and YYNGEE. CDR3 sequence reads: CASSVGGSTGGKLFF. Written as DNA, the CDR3 is TGTGCCAGCAGCGTAGGTGGATCGACGGGGGGAAAACTGTTTTTT.

Comment on this clone: A junction end diverges from the germline sequence, so it may reflect a read error. This chain links TRBV27 with TRBJ2-7; 8 bases fit TRBD2. CDR1 MNHEY and CDR2 SMNVEV come from the germline V gene (reference sequence). CDR3 length: 16 amino acids. This chain's CDR3 is CTSSFLGSGIFYEQYF. CDR3 DNA sequence: TGTACCAGCAGTTTTCTTGGTAGCGGGATTTTCTACGAGCAGTACTTT.

This clone is medium-sized within its sample. The chain employs TRBV2 and TRBJ2-3; 12 positions agree with TRBD2. V dropped 2 bases and J dropped 2; count of bases not matched to a gene: 2. This CDR3 has 16 residues. Germline V gives CDR1 SNHLY, CDR2 FYNNEI. CDR3 DNA: TGTGCCAGCAGTGAACTAGCGGGAGGGATCACAGATACGCAGTATTTT. Residues: CASSELAGGITDTQYF.

The V and J genes are TRBV27 and TRBJ2-1; D is unclear. V gave up 1 base and J gave up 6 bases, with 10 bases separating them. The CDR3 has 14 residues. CDR1 and CDR2 (germline): MNHEY, SMNVEV (reference sequence). The CDR3 DNA sequence: TGTGCCAGCAGTTTATGGTGGAATGGCAATGAGCAGTTCTTC. This gives the protein CASSLWWNGNEQFF.

This clone came up a few times. The V and J genes are TRBV11-1 and TRBJ2-7, with 7 bases fitting TRBD1. J lost 2 bases, V lost 6 bases, and 7 bases had no gene match. The germline CDR1 and CDR2 sequences are SGHAT and FQDESV (reference sequence). This CDR3 spans 14 amino acids. As DNA, the CDR3 is TGTGCCAGCAGTCAGTCCGGGACAGCCTACGAGCAGTACTTC. Translated, it gives CASSQSGTAYEQYF.

This clone was observed a few times. This chain links TRBV5-5 with TRBJ2-7, with TRBD2 matching 13 bases. Germline lookup yields CDR1 SGHKS and CDR2 YYEKEE (reference sequence). V gave up 4 bases and J gave up 2 bases; unmatched junction bases: 3. The CDR3 extends over 15 amino acids. The CDR3: CASSLLAGGPYEQYF. The CDR3 coding sequence is TGTGCCAGCAGCCTACTAGCGGGAGGGCCCTACGAGCAGTACTTC. Full variable domain (rest looked up from reference TRBV5-5 and TRBJ2-7): DAGVTQSPTHLIKTRGQQVTLRCSPISGHKSVSWYQQVLGQGPQFIFQYYEKEERGRGNFPDRFSARQFPNYSSELNVNALLLGDSALYLCASSLLAGGPYEQYFGPGTRLTVT.

This clone is judged large. The chain carries TRBV27 and TRBJ2-7; 8 nucleotides agree with TRBD2. Germline assignment: CDR1 MNHEY and CDR2 SMNVEV (reference sequence). The CDR3 consists of 16 residues. V was pared by 3 bases and J by 3 bases, with 10 bases of the junction left unmatched. CDR3 in DNA: TGTGCCAGCAGTTTTCTTGGTAGCGGGATTTTCTACGAGCAGTACTTC. It translates to CASSFLGSGIFYEQYF.

The rearrangement links TRBV19 to TRBJ2-7, with 11 bases lining up with TRBD2. J lost 3 bases, V lost 3 bases, and 4 bases had no gene match. The CDR3 consists of 15 residues. CDR1 and CDR2 (germline): LNHDA, SQIVND (reference sequence). The CDR3 DNA sequence: TGTGCCAGTAGTATCACTAGCGGGAGTGGCTACGAGCAGTACTTC. It encodes CASSITSGSGYEQYF.

A few counts support this clone. The chain is built from TRBV5-6 and TRBJ1-1; D unclear. The CDR3 loop spans 13 amino acids. Trimming removed 3 bases from V and 2 bases from J, with 8 bases in between. Looked up from germline, CDR1 is SGHDT and CDR2 is YYEEEE. For the CDR3, the DNA is TGTGCCAGCAGCTCCTGGGCAAACACTGAAGCTTTCTTT. Its protein is CASSSWANTEAFF.

This clone was found a few times. The V call is TRBV5-6, the J call TRBJ2-1; a weak D match, TRBD2 (6 bases). This CDR3 spans 17 amino acids. V was pared by 6 bases and J by 0 bases, with 19 bases between. Germline V CDR1 and CDR2: SGHDT, YYEEEE. CDR3 sequence reads: CASTPGSSGSSYNEQFF. The CDR3 nucleotides read TGTGCCAGCACCCCCGGCTCGAGCGGGTCCTCCTACAATGAGCAGTTCTTC. The variable domain in full, completed from reference TRBV5-6 and TRBJ2-1, reads DAGVTQSPTHLIKTRGQQVTLRCSPKSGHDTVSWYQQALGQGPQFIFQYYEEEERQRGNFPDRFSGHQFPNYSSELNVNALLLGDSALYLCASTPGSSGSSYNEQFFGPGTRLTVL.

This clone is labeled as medium-sized. Other DNA sequences in the same sample also yield this CDR3. V gene TRBV6-5 combines with J gene TRBJ2-5, with TRBD2 identical over 7 bases. Trimming at V came to 1 base and at J to 5 bases, leaving 7 bases not matched to a gene. Germline V CDR1 and CDR2: MNHEY, SVGAGI. The CDR3 loop spans 15 amino acids. The CDR3 loop is CASSYWGGSRETQYF. CDR3 nucleotide sequence: TGTGCCAGCAGTTACTGGGGCGGGAGCAGGGAGACCCAGTACTTC.

This clone is medium-sized (0.01 to 0.1%). Here the CDR3 reads CASSLDGNYEQYF. CDR3 in DNA: TGTGCCAGCAGTTTAGACGGAAACTACGAGCAGTACTTC. The chain couples TRBV28 to TRBJ2-7; D is ambiguous. Between the trimmed V and J ends, which lost 2 bases and 3 bases, there was a span of 8 bases. The CDR3 is 13 residues long. CDR1 MDHEN and CDR2 SYDVKM come from the germline V gene.

The chain is built from TRBV5-6 and TRBJ2-1, with unresolved D. CDR3 size: 13 residues. V was shortened by 6 bases and J by 0 bases, with 7 bases between the two germline ends. The germline V gene has CDR1 SGHDT and CDR2 YYEEEE. In DNA, the CDR3 is TGTGCCAGCACCCATAGCTCCTACAATGAGCAGTTCTTC. Its translation is CASTHSSYNEQFF. The full variable domain, completed using reference TRBV5-6 and TRBJ2-1, is DAGVTQSPTHLIKTRGQQVTLRCSPKSGHDTVSWYQQALGQGPQFIFQYYEEEERQRGNFPDRFSGHQFPNYSSELNVNALLLGDSALYLCASTHSSYNEQFFGPGTRLTVL.

The V and J genes are TRBV28 and TRBJ2-7, with 7 bases matching TRBD1. Germline CDR1 MDHEN, CDR2 SYDVKM. The V segment lost 2 bases and the J segment 4 bases; nucleotides outside the gene matches: 14. The CDR3 has 17 residues. The CDR3, as DNA: TGTGCCAGCAGTTTACCCCCAAGGAGAGGGGGCGAGTACGAGCAGTACTTC. Its protein is CASSLPPRRGGEYEQYF.

The chain links TRBV5-1 to TRBJ2-3; TRBD2 matches 8 bases. Germline lookup yields CDR1 SGHRS and CDR2 YFSETQ. This CDR3 contains 15 residues. V was pared by 1 base and J by 5 bases, with 6 bases of the junction left unmatched. This chain's CDR3 is CASSLFGRVVDTQYF. CDR3 bases: TGCGCCAGCAGCTTGTTCGGGAGGGTAGTAGATACGCAGTATTTT.

A few counts support this clone. The chain recombines TRBV6-5 with TRBJ2-1; TRBD2 agrees at 11 bases. J was trimmed by 4 bases and V by 6 bases; bases with no gene match: 5. Germline V CDR1 and CDR2: MNHEY, SVGAGI. This CDR3 spans 15 amino acids. The CDR3 loop reads CASSPGTSGYNEQFF. The CDR3 DNA sequence: TGTGCCAGCAGCCCCGGGACTAGCGGATACAATGAGCAGTTCTTC.

The V and J genes are TRBV7-6 and TRBJ2-3; no firm D call. The CDR3 runs 16 residues. CDR1 and CDR2 from the germline V gene are SGHVS and FNYEAQ. V dropped 5 bases and J dropped 0 bases, with 15 bases sitting between them. The CDR3 here is CASSNVPSTSTDTQYF. The CDR3 nucleotides are TGTGCCAGCAGCAACGTTCCCTCTACTAGCACAGATACGCAGTATTTT.